Shown below are 19 T cell receptor beta chains from a single sample sequenced in a study of cytomegalovirus exposure and HLA in healthy donors. PCR amplification relied on 60 Vbeta primers (plus 13 Jbeta primers). Profiling relied on immunoSEQ multiplex PCR, and the TCRdb table lists in-frame clones only, not all of them. Of fewer than 200,000 clones listed, about 9% are singletons. Input material: PBMCs. The receptors come from a woman younger than 45 in good health and CMV-seropositive.

This rearrangement joins TRBV11-2 to TRBJ2-7, with D perhaps matching TRBD1 (5 bases). The germline V gene has CDR1 SGHAT and CDR2 FQNNGV. This CDR3 contains 17 residues. Trimming removed 1 base at V and 0 bases at J, with 16 bases between. CDR3 protein: CASSLVLRQYSSYEQYF. CDR3 coding DNA: TGTGCCAGCAGCTTAGTTCTTCGACAGTACAGCTCCTACGAGCAGTACTTC. Complete variable domain (other parts from reference TRBV11-2 and TRBJ2-7): EAGVAQSPRYKIIEKRQSVAFWCNPISGHATLYWYQQILGQGPKLLIQFQNNGVVDDSQLPKDRFSAERLKGVDSTLKIQPAKLEDSAVYLCASSLVLRQYSSYEQYFGPGTRLTVT.

This chain uses TRBV5-1 with TRBJ2-3, with D hard to call. V was pared by 0 bases and J by 4 bases, with 12 bases between. Germline CDR1 and CDR2: SGHRS and YFSETQ. This CDR3 contains 15 residues. This CDR3 is CASSLGLGSPDTQYF. CDR3 sequence (DNA): TGCGCCAGCAGCTTGGGTCTAGGCTCCCCAGATACGCAGTATTTT.

This chain connects TRBV11-2 to TRBJ1-6, with D perhaps TRBD1 (5 bases). Looked up from germline, CDR1 is SGHAT and CDR2 is FQNNGV. The CDR3 consists of 15 residues. V was shortened by 2 bases and J by 7 bases, with 12 bases between the two germline ends. CDR3 protein: CASSLRAGWNSPLHF. The CDR3 DNA follows: TGTGCCAGCAGCTTAAGGGCAGGGTGGAATTCACCCCTCCACTTT.

The rearrangement uses TRBV6-6 and TRBJ2-3; a possible D gene is TRBD1 (5 bases). This CDR3 has 16 amino acids. With 5 bases removed from V and 0 bases from J, the gap between germline ends came to 15 bases. Per germline, CDR1 MNHNY and CDR2 SVGAGI (reference sequence). This chain's CDR3 is CASSQSRQSSTDTQYF. The CDR3 DNA reads as TGTGCCAGCAGTCAGAGCCGACAGTCAAGCACAGATACGCAGTATTTT.

This chain joins TRBV18 and TRBJ2-5, with D tentatively TRBD1 (6 bases). CDR3 length equals 14 residues. The ends were cut back, 5 bases at V and 7 bases at J, with 17 bases in the middle. Looked up from germline, CDR1 is KGHSH and CDR2 is LQKENI. The CDR3 sequence: CASSATGGTGTQYF. The CDR3 DNA follows: TGTGCCAGCTCAGCGACAGGTGGGACGGGGACCCAGTACTTC.

This clone occurred a few times. This chain uses TRBV19 with TRBJ2-5, with a weak D call TRBD2 (5 bases). The germline CDR1 and CDR2 sequences are LNHDA and SQIVND (reference sequence). This CDR3 is 12 amino acids long. The CDR3 reads CAVGDRWETQYF. The CDR3 DNA is TGTGCGGTGGGAGATCGGTGGGAGACCCAGTACTTC.

The J gene is TRBJ1-1, the V gene TRBV9; weak D call: TRBD1 (5 bases). Germline CDR1 SGDLS, CDR2 YYNGEE. The V end lost 0 bases, the J end lost 0 bases, and 12 bases lay between the germline ends. The CDR3 runs 16 residues. The CDR3 sequence: CASSVDGGPMNTEAFF. The CDR3 DNA is TGTGCCAGCAGCGTAGACGGGGGACCTATGAACACTGAAGCTTTCTTT.

The chain is built from TRBV19 and TRBJ2-7, with 9 bases that match TRBD1. Unmatched junction bases numbered 4, after V lost 3 bases and J lost 1 base. The CDR3 is 15 residues long. Looked up from germline, CDR1 is LNHDA and CDR2 is SQIVND (reference sequence). The CDR3 DNA reads TGTGCCAGTAGTATTCTGGGGACAGGGTCCTACGAGCAGTACTTC. It translates to CASSILGTGSYEQYF. Combining the CDR3 with reference TRBV19 and TRBJ2-7 gives the whole variable domain DGGITQSPKYLFRKEGQNVTLSCEQNLNHDAMYWYRQDPGQGLRLIYYSQIVNDFQKGDIAEGYSVSREKKESFPLTVTSAQKNPTAFYLCASSILGTGSYEQYFGPGTRLTVT.

This clone was counted only a few times. The V call is TRBV6-4, the J call TRBJ1-2; D remains ambiguous. V lost 3 bases, J lost 0 bases, and 8 bases lay in between. Germline V gives CDR1 MRHNA, CDR2 SNTAGT. This CDR3 comprises 14 residues. CDR3 sequence reads: CASSEGSSNYGYTF. The CDR3, as DNA: TGTGCCAGCAGTGAGGGGAGCTCTAACTATGGCTACACCTTC.

This chain connects TRBV2 to TRBJ1-1; D is undetermined. V lost 7 bases to trimming and J lost 7 bases, with 16 bases between them. The CDR3 is 13 amino acids. Germline CDR1 and CDR2: SNHLY and FYNNEI. The CDR3 region has the DNA TGTGCCAGCACCGGGCCTCCCCGGGGTGAAGCTTTCTTT. This translates into CASTGPPRGEAFF. Full variable domain (missing parts from reference TRBV2 and TRBJ1-1): EPEVTQTPSHQVTQMGQEVILRCVPISNHLYFYWYRQILGQKVEFLVSFYNNEISEKSEIFDDQFSVERPDGSNFTLKIRSTKLEDSAMYFCASTGPPRGEAFFGQGTRLTVV.

The chain carries TRBV11-2 and TRBJ1-5; possible D gene TRBD1, 5 bases. Trimming removed 4 bases from V and 4 bases from J, with 8 bases in between. Germline V gives CDR1 SGHAT, CDR2 FQNNGV. This CDR3 has 13 residues. Here the CDR3 reads CASSSQGNQPQHF. DNA for the CDR3: TGTGCCAGCAGCTCCCAGGGAAATCAGCCCCAGCATTTT. Drawing the rest from reference TRBV11-2 and TRBJ1-5, the complete variable domain is EAGVAQSPRYKIIEKRQSVAFWCNPISGHATLYWYQQILGQGPKLLIQFQNNGVVDDSQLPKDRFSAERLKGVDSTLKIQPAKLEDSAVYLCASSSQGNQPQHFGDGTRLSIL.

Only a few counts were recorded for this clone. This chain joins TRBV29-1 and TRBJ2-7; tentative D call: TRBD1 (5 bases). The V and J ends lost 0 bases and 6 bases respectively, with 15 bases between them. This CDR3 is 14 amino acids long. CDR1 SQVTM and CDR2 ANQGSEA come from the germline V gene. In DNA, the CDR3 is TGCAGCGTTGAAGATCATAACAGGCGTAGCGAGCAGTACTTC. Protein: CSVEDHNRRSEQYF.

This clone was counted only a few times. V gene TRBV6-5 combines with J gene TRBJ1-5; 9 bases are a match to TRBD1. Germline CDR1 is MNHEY and CDR2 is SVGAGI. With 6 bases clipped from V and 6 bases from J, the junction kept 3 bases outside the gene matches. CDR3 length: 13 residues. The CDR3 loop reads CASRGQGAQPQHF. CDR3 sequence (DNA): TGTGCCAGCAGGGGACAGGGAGCTCAGCCCCAGCATTTT.

This clone was seen a few times. This chain joins TRBV6-6 and TRBJ1-3, with 9 nucleotides matching TRBD1. CDR1 is MNHNY and CDR2 is SVGAGI in the germline V gene (reference sequence). Trimming took 5 bases from V and 2 from J; bases not matched to a gene: 4. The CDR3 is 15 residues long. In DNA form, the CDR3 reads TGTGCCAGCAGTCTCGACAGGGGGGCTGGAAACACCATATATTTT. Translation gives CASSLDRGAGNTIYF.

The chain is built from TRBV7-8 and TRBJ1-1, with D uncertain. Trimming cost V 0 bases and J 5 bases, with 13 bases left between them. CDR1 and CDR2 from the germline V gene are SGHVS and FQNEAQ. The CDR3 runs 15 residues. The CDR3 reads CASSLAAGTGTEAFF. The CDR3 DNA reads TGTGCCAGCAGCTTAGCGGCAGGAACGGGGACTGAAGCTTTCTTT.

This clone has only a few counts. V gene TRBV5-1 combines with J gene TRBJ2-4; D possibly corresponds to TRBD2 (5 bases). In germline, CDR1 is SGHRS, CDR2 YFSETQ. With 5 bases removed from V and 0 bases from J, the gap between germline ends came to 18 bases. The CDR3 totals 17 residues. The CDR3 coding sequence is TGCGCCAGCAGTCCTGGACGGGAACCACTAGCCAAAAACATTCAGTACTTC. Translated, it gives CASSPGREPLAKNIQYF.

The chain recombines TRBV5-1 with TRBJ1-2, with 10 bases lining up with TRBD1. The junction had 2 bases not matched to a gene; V was cut back by 0 bases and J by 3 bases. Germline CDR1 is SGHRS and CDR2 is YFSETQ. The CDR3 covers 15 residues. The CDR3: CASSLEGTGDYGYTF. CDR3 coding DNA: TGCGCCAGCAGCTTGGAAGGGACAGGGGACTATGGCTACACCTTC. Full variable domain (outside the CDR3, taken from reference TRBV5-1 and TRBJ1-2): KAGVTQTPRYLIKTRGQQVTLSCSPISGHRSVSWYQQTPGQGLQFLFEYFSETQRNKGNFPGRFSGRQFSNSRSEMNVSTLELGDSALYLCASSLEGTGDYGYTFGSGTRLTVV.

This clone showed up just a few times. The chain uses TRBV19 and TRBJ1-2, with 12 bases fitting TRBD1. V shed 9 bases, J shed 7 bases, and the junction held 12 bases outside the gene matches. Germline assignment: CDR1 LNHDA and CDR2 SQIVND (reference sequence). There are 15 residues in the CDR3. Here the CDR3 DNA reads TGTGCCAGCCGGGACAGGGGGCTATATGATCGTGGCTACACCTTC. Translation: CASRDRGLYDRGYTF.

This rearrangement joins TRBV9 to TRBJ1-4; D is uncertain. CDR3 length equals 13 residues. V lost 3 bases and J lost 10, with 13 bases in between. Per the germline V gene, CDR1 is SGDLS and CDR2 is YYNGEE. CDR3 DNA: TGTGCCAGCAGCGCAGTCGACACCGGAAAACTGTTTTTT. This encodes CASSAVDTGKLFF.